This T cell receptor (beta chain) was recorded in a study of cytomegalovirus exposure and HLA in healthy donors. Germline-derived CDR1 and CDR2 are SSHAT and FNYEAQ (reference sequence). CDR3 length: 14 amino acids. About this clone itself: At one boundary the junction diverges from the germline segment, which might be a read error.

Primers: 60 Vbeta forward and 13 Jbeta reverse. TCRdb keeps only in-frame clones here, not all; method: immunoSEQ multiplex PCR. The profile shows 150,000 to 200,000 clones, roughly 87% of them singletons. The chain is built from TRBV7-7 and TRBJ1-3, with D tentatively TRBD1 (5 bases). The sequence came from a girl under three years old in good health and CMV-seronegative. Sequences were obtained from PBMCs. For the CDR3, the DNA is TGTGCTAGCAGTTCGGGGGGATCTGGAAACACCATATATTTT. Encoded protein: CASSSGGSGNTIYF.